This T cell receptor (beta chain) was retrieved from a study of blood T cell repertoires in COVID-19. The repertoire was sequenced with immunoSEQ multiplex PCR; TCRdb's copy has only in-frame clones and lacks some. The table shows under 300,000 clones, with around 83% occurring only once. The TCR originated in a woman aged 45-59 years who had been exposed to COVID-19. Sequenced input: PBMCs or T cells enriched from blood (not recorded which).

DNA for the CDR3: TGTGCCAGCAGCTTAGCGGGCGTTCTCCGTTCCAAAAACATTCAGTACTTC. It translates to CASSLAGVLRSKNIQYF. V usage is TRBV7-2 and J usage is TRBJ2-4; no clear D gene. Between the trimmed V and J ends, which lost 0 bases and 2 bases, there was a span of 14 bases. The germline V gene has CDR1 SGHTA and CDR2 FQGNSA. CDR3 length: 17 residues.